Listed below are T cell receptor beta chains from one sample, sequenced in a study of T cell responses to AZD1222 COVID-19 vaccine. The protocol was immunoSEQ multiplex PCR, while the TCRdb copy is restricted to in-frame clones and leaves out a portion. The sample includes 250,000 to 300,000 clones, approximately 94% of them seen just once. This sample comprised peripheral blood, obtained 28 days after the second AZD1222 dose. The receptors were sampled from an adult who received the AZD1222 COVID-19 vaccine. CDR3s include the opening cysteine and the closing phenylalanine or tryptophan. The D gene is left open where the match is weak.

d_call | v_call | cdr3_aa
NA | TRBV3-1/TRBV3-2 | CASSPSQNTEAFF
NA | TRBV10-3 | CAISESVQDNQPQHF
TRBD2 | TRBV5-1 | CASSLGLAGVNEQFF
NA | TRBV19 | CASSTQGHSNQPQHF
NA | TRBV3-1/TRBV3-2 | CASRQDYEQYF
TRBD1 | TRBV6-1 | CASSEDRDRSYGYTF
NA | TRBV28 | CASSFLYEQYF
TRBD2 | TRBV19 | CASSQTGGRTDTQYF
TRBD2 | TRBV4-1 | CASSQVGNLQAGGTYEQYF
NA | TRBV4-1 | CASSPSRSGPRNIQYF
NA | TRBV28 | CASSFSAADNYGYTF
NA | TRBV29-1 | CSFRGRHSYEQYF
TRBD1 | TRBV29-1 | CSAHPEDRESYTF
TRBD2 | TRBV7-7 | CASSLVAGPYNEQFF